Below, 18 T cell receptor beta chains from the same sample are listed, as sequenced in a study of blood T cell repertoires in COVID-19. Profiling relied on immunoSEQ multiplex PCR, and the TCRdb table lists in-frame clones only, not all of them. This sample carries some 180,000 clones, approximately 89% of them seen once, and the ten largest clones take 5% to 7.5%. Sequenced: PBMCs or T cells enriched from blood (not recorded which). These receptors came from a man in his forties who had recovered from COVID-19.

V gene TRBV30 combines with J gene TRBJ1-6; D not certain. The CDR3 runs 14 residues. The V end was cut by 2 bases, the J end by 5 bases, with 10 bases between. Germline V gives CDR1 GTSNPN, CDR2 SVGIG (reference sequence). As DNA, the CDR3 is TGTGCCTGGAGTTCCCGCAGCGATAATTCACCCCTCCACTTT. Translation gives CAWSSRSDNSPLHF.

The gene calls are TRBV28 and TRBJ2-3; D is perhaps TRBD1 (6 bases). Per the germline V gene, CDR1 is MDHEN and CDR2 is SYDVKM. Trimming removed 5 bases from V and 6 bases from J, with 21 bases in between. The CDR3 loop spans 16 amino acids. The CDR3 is CASSKRQVGAKDTQYF. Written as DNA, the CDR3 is TGTGCCAGCAGTAAAAGACAGGTGGGGGCCAAGGATACGCAGTATTTT.

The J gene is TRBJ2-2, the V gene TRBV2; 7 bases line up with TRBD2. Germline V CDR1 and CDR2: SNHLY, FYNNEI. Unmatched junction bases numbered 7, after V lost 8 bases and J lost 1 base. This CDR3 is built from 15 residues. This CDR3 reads CASQVVAGNTGELFF. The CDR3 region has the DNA TGTGCCAGCCAGGTGGTAGCGGGGAACACCGGGGAGCTGTTTTTT.

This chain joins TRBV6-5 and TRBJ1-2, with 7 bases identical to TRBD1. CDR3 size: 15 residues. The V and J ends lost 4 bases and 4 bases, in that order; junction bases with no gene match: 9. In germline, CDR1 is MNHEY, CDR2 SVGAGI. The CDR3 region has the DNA TGTGCCAGCAGTTCTACTGAGGGGGCCCCCTATGGCTACACCTTC. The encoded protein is CASSSTEGAPYGYTF.

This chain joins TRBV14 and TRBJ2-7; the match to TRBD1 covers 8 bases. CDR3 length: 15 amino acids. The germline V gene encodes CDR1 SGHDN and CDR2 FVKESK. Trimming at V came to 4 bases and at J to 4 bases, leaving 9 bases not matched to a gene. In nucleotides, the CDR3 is TGTGCCAGCAGCCCCTACCGGGACAGGAGTTACGAGCAGTACTTC. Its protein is CASSPYRDRSYEQYF.

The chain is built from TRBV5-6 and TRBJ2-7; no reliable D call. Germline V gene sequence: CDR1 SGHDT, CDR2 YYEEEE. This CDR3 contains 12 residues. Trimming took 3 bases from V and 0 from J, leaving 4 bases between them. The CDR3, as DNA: TGTGCCAGCAGCTCCCTCTCCTACGAGCAGTACTTC. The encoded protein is CASSSLSYEQYF.

This CDR3 is CACTPTGGGNQPQHF. CDR3 sequence (DNA): TGTGCCTGCACTCCAACAGGGGGTGGCAATCAGCCCCAGCATTTT. The chain uses TRBV30 and TRBJ1-5; 8 bases are a match to TRBD1. The germline V gene encodes CDR1 GTSNPN and CDR2 SVGIG (reference sequence). J was trimmed by 2 bases and V by 6 bases; bases with no gene match: 9. The CDR3 contains 15 residues.

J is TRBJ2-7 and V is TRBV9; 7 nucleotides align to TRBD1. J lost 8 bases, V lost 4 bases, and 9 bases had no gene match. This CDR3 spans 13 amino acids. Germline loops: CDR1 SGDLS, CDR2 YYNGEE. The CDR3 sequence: CASSPQDRRQQYF. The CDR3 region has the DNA TGTGCCAGCAGCCCCCAGGACAGGCGTCAGCAGTACTTC.

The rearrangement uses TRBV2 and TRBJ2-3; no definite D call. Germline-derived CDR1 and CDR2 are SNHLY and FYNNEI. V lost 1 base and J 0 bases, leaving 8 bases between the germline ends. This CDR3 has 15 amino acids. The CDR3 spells CASSEVADSTDTQYF. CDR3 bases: TGTGCCAGCAGTGAAGTGGCAGATAGCACAGATACGCAGTATTTT. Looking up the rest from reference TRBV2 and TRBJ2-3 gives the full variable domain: EPEVTQTPSHQVTQMGQEVILRCVPISNHLYFYWYRQILGQKVEFLVSFYNNEISEKSEIFDDQFSVERPDGSNFTLKIRSTKLEDSAMYFCASSEVADSTDTQYFGPGTRLTVL.

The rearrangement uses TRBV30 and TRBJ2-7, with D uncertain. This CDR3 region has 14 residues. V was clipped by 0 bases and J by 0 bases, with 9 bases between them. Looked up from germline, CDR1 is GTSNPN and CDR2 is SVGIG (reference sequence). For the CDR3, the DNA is TGTGCCTGGAGTGTCCCAGGTACCTCCTACGAGCAGTACTTC. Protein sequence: CAWSVPGTSYEQYF.

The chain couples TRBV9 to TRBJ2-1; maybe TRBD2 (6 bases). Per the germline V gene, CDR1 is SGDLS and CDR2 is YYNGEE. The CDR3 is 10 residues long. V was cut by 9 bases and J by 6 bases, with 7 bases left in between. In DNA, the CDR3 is TGTGCCACCGGGGGCAATGAGCAGTTCTTC. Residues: CATGGNEQFF.

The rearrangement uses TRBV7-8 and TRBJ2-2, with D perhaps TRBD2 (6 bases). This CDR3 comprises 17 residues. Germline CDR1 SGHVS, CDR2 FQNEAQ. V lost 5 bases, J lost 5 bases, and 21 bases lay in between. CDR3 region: CASSPSIAGRQTGELFF. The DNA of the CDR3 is TGTGCCAGCAGCCCATCCATCGCAGGGAGGCAGACCGGGGAGCTGTTTTTT. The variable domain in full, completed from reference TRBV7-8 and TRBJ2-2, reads GAGVSQSPRYKVAKRGQDVALRCDPISGHVSLFWYQQALGQGPEFLTYFQNEAQLDKSGLPSDRFFAERPEGSVSTLKIQRTQQEDSAVYLCASSPSIAGRQTGELFFGEGSRLTVL.

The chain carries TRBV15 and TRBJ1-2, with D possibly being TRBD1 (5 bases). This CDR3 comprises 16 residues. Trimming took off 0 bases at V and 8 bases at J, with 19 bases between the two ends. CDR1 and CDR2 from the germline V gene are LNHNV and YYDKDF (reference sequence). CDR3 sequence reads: CATSRDPVVRKGGYTF. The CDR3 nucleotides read TGTGCCACCAGCAGAGATCCCGTTGTAAGAAAGGGGGGCTACACCTTC.

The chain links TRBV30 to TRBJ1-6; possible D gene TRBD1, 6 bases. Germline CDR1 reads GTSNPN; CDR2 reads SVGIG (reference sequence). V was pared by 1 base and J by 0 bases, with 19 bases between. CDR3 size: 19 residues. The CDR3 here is CAWSAGYGQGSSYNSPLHF. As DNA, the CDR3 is TGTGCCTGGAGTGCAGGATATGGTCAGGGGAGCTCCTATAATTCACCCCTCCACTTT.

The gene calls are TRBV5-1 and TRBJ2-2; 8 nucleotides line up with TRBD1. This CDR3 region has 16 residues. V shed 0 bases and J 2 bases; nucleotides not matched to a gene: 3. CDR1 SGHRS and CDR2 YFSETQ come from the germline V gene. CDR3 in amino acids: CASSLGRGRNTGELFF. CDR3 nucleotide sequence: TGCGCCAGCAGCTTGGGCAGGGGGCGCAACACCGGGGAGCTGTTTTTT.

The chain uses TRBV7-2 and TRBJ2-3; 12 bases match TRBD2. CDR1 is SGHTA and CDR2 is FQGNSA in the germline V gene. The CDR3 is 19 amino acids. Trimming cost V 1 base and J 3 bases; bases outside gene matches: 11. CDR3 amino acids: CASSLVASGGAAKTDTQYF. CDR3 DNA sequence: TGTGCCAGCAGCTTAGTGGCTAGCGGGGGGGCCGCAAAAACAGATACGCAGTATTTT.

The CDR3 loop reads CATRWGGNNNSPLHF. In nucleotides, the CDR3 is TGTGCCACACGGTGGGGGGGGAACAATAATTCACCCCTCCACTTT. The V call is TRBV19, the J call TRBJ1-6; weak D call: TRBD1 (5 bases). The CDR3 runs to 15 residues. Trimming left V 10 bases short and J 5 bases short, with 18 bases between. The germline V gene encodes CDR1 LNHDA and CDR2 SQIVND (reference sequence). The full variable domain, its missing parts supplied by reference TRBV19 and TRBJ1-6, is DGGITQSPKYLFRKEGQNVTLSCEQNLNHDAMYWYRQDPGQGLRLIYYSQIVNDFQKGDIAEGYSVSREKKESFPLTVTSAQKNPTAFYLCATRWGGNNNSPLHFGNGTRLTVT.

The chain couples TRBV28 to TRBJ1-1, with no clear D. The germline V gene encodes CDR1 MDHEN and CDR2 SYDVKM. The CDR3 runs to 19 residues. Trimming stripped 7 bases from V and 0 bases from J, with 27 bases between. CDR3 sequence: CASKVVGSRHSWLNTEAFF. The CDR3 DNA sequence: TGTGCCAGCAAGGTCGTGGGTTCGAGGCACTCCTGGTTGAACACTGAAGCTTTCTTT.